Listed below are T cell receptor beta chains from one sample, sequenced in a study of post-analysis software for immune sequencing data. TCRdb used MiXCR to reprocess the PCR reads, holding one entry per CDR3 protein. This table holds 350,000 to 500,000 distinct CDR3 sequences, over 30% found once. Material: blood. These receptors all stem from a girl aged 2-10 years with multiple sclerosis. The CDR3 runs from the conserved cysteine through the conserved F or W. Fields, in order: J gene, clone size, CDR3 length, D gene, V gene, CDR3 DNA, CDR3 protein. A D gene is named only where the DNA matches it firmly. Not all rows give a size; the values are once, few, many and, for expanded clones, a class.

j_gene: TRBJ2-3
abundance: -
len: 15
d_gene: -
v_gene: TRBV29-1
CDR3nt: TGCAGCGTTGAAGGGACGCCCATCCGCACAGATACGCAGTATTTT
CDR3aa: CSVEGTPIRTDTQYF

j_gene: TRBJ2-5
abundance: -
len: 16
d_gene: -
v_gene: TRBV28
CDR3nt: TGTGCCAGCAGTTTAAACGGACCGATCTTACGAGGGACCCAGTACTTC
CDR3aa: CASSLNGPILRGTQYF

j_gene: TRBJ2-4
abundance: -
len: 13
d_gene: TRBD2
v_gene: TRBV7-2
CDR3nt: TGTGCCAGCAGCTTACAGCGGGGAAACATTCAGTACTTC
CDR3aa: CASSLQRGNIQYF

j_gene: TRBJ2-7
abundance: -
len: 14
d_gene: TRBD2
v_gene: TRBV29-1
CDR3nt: TGCAGCATCTCCCAACTAGCGGGGACCTACGAGCAGTACTTC
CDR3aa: CSISQLAGTYEQYF

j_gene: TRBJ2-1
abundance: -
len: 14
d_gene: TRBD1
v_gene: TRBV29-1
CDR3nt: TGCAGCGCTCCGACAGGGCCCAGCAGGGATGAGCAGTTCTTC
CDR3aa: CSAPTGPSRDEQFF

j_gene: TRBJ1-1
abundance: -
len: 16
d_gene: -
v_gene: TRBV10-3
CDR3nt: TGTGCCATCAGTGGTGGAGGGTGGGTTTCGAACACTGAAGCTTTCTTT
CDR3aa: CAISGGGWVSNTEAFF

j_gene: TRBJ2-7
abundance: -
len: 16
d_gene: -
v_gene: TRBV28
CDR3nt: TGTACCAGCAGACCCCACGTCGTTCGGGCCCGTGGCGAGCAGTACTTC
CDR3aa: CTSRPHVVRARGEQYF

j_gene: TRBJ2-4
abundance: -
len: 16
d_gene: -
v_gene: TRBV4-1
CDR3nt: TGCGCCAGCAGCTCACCTGCTAGAGAGGTCAAAAACATTCAGTACTTC
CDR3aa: CASSSPAREVKNIQYF

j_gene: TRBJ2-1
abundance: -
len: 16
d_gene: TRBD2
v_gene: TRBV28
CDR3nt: TGTGCCAGCAGAACCTCTAGCGGGGGACCTTACAATGAGCAGTTCTTC
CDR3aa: CASRTSSGGPYNEQFF

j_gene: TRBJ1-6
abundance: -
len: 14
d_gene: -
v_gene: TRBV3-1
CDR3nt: TGTGCCAGCAGCCCACGGGCCCTCGGTTCACCCCTCCACTTT
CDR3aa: CASSPRALGSPLHF

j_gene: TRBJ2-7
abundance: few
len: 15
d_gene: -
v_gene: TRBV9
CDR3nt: TGTGCCAGCAGCCCCCGGGGCCTGTACCCCTACGAGCAGTACTTC
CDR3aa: CASSPRGLYPYEQYF

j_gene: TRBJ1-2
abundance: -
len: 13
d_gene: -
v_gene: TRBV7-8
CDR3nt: TGTGCCAGCAGCCCCCAGGGGCAGGGTGGCTACACCTTC
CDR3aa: CASSPQGQGGYTF

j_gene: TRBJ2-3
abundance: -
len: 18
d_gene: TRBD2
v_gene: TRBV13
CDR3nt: TGTGCCAGCAGCTTATGGGTCCTAGCGGGAGCTGTTGCAGATACGCAGTATTTT
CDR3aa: CASSLWVLAGAVADTQYF

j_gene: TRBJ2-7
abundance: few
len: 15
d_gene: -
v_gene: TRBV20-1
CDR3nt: TGCAGTGCTAGAGATGAAGGGACCCCTGGGTACGAGCAGTACTTC
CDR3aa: CSARDEGTPGYEQYF

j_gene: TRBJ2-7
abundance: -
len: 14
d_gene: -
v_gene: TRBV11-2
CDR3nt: TGTGCCAGCAGCTTTCCCATAAGCTCCTACGAGCAGTACTTC
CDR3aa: CASSFPISSYEQYF

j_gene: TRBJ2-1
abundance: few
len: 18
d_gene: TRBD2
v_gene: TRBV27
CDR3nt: TGTGCCAGCAGTTTAAGTCTAGCGGGAGGCATGATGGTCGATGAGCAGTTCTTC
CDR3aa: CASSLSLAGGMMVDEQFF

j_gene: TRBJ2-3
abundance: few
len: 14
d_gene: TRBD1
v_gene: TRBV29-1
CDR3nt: TGCAGCGTTGATTTGGGACAGCTTCCAGATACGCAGTATTTT
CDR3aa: CSVDLGQLPDTQYF

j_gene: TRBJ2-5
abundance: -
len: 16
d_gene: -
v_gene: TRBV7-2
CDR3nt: TGTGCCAGCAGCCTGCGGGGTAGCGGAACGTTGCAGACCCAGTACTTC
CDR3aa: CASSLRGSGTLQTQYF

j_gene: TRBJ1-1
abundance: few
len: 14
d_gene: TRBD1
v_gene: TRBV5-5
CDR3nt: TGTGCCAGCGAGGGGAGGACAGGGAACACTGAAGCTTTCTTT
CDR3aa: CASEGRTGNTEAFF

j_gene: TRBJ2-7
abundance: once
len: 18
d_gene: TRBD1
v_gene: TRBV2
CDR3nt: TGTGCCAGCAGTGAAGCTCGCGGTGGACAGGGGGGGTCCTACGAGCAGTACTTC
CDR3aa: CASSEARGGQGGSYEQYF

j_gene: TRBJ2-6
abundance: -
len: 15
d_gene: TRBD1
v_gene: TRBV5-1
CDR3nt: TGCGCCAACAGCTTTGGACAGGGTAGGGCCAACGTCCTGACTTTC
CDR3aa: CANSFGQGRANVLTF

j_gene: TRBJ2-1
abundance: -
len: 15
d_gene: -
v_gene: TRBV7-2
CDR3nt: TGTGCCAGCAGCTCCGCCCGGATCTCCTACAATGAGCAGTTCTTC
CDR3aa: CASSSARISYNEQFF

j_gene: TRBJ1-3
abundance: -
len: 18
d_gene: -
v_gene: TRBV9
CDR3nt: TGTGCCAGCAGCGCGAGGACAGTTTCAGTAAATCGAGGAAACACCATATATTTT
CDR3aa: CASSARTVSVNRGNTIYF

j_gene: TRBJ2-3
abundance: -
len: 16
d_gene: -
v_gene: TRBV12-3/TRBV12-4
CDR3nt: TGTGCCAGCAGAACCCGGAGGGGGGGGAGCACAGATACGCGGTATTTT
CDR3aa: CASRTRRGGSTDTRYF

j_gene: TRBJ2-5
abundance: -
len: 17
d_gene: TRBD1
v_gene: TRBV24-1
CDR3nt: TGTGCCACCAGTGATCAAAGGGACAGGGGGCAGCAAGAGACCCAGTACTTC
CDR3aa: CATSDQRDRGQQETQYF

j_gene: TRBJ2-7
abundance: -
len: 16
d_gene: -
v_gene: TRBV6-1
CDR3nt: TGTGCCAGCAGTGAACAGGGGATTATACTCTCCTACGAGCAGTACTTC
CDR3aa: CASSEQGIILSYEQYF

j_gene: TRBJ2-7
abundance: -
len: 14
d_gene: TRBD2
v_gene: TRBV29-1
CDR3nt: TGCAGCGTTCAACCTAGCGGGAGCGTGTTAGGGGAGTACTTC
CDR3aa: CSVQPSGSVLGEYF

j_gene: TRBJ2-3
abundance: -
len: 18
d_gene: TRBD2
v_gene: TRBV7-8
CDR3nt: TGTGCCAGCAGCTTAGTAGCGGGGGCACTACTTGGCACAGATACGCAGTATTTT
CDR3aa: CASSLVAGALLGTDTQYF

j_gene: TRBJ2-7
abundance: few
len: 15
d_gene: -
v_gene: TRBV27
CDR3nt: TGTGCCAGCAGTTTAAAGGGCCCAGGGGCCTACGAGCAGTACTTC
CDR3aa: CASSLKGPGAYEQYF

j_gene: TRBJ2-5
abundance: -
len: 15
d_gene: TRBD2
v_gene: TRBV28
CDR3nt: TGTGCCAGCAGTTCACAGGGCGGGGGGATAGAGACCCAGTACTTC
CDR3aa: CASSSQGGGIETQYF

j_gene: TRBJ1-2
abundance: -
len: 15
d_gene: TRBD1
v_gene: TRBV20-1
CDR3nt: TGCAGTGCTAGAGTTCCAGGGGGTTCTGACTATGGCTACACCTTC
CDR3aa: CSARVPGGSDYGYTF

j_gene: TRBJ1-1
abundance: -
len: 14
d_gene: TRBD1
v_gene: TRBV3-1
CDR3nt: TGTGCCAGCAGCCGCGGACAGGTCAACACTGAAGCTTTCTTT
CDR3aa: CASSRGQVNTEAFF

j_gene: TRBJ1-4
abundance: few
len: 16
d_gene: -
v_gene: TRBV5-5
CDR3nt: TGTGCCAGCAGCATAGGACCCAACCCTCCTAATGAAAAACTGTTTTTT
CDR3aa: CASSIGPNPPNEKLFF

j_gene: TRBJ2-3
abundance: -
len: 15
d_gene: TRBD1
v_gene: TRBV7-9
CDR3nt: TGTGCCAGCAGCTTAAACAGGGGCGTTAGAGATACGCAGTATTTT
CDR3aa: CASSLNRGVRDTQYF

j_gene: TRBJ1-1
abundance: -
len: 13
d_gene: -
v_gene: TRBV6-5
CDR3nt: TGTGCCAGCAGTTACCAGACCTACACTGAAGCTTTCTTT
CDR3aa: CASSYQTYTEAFF

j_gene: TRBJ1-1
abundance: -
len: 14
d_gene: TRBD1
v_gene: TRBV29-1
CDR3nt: TGCAGCATCCTCAGGGGGCAGATGAACACTGAAGCTTTCTTT
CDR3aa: CSILRGQMNTEAFF

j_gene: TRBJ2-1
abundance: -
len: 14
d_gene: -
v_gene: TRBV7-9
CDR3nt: TGTGCCAGCAGCGACCTTGCCCTACAAGAGACCCAGTTCTTC
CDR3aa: CASSDLALQETQFF

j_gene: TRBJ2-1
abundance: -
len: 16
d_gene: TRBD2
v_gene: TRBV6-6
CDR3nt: TGTGCCAGCAGTTACTCGATAGCGGGGGGGCCCAATGAGCAGTTCTTC
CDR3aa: CASSYSIAGGPNEQFF

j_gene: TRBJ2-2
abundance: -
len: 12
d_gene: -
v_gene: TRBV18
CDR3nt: TGTGCCAGCTCACCTGTCACCGGGGAGCTGTTTTTT
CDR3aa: CASSPVTGELFF

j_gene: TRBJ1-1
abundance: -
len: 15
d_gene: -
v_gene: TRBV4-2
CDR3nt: TGTGCCAGCAGCCTAGGACAAACGGCGAACACTGAAGCTTTCTTT
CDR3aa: CASSLGQTANTEAFF

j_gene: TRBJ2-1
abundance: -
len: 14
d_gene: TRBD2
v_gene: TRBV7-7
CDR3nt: TGTGCCAGCAGCCCGACGGGGGGATACAATGAGCAGTTCTTC
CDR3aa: CASSPTGGYNEQFF

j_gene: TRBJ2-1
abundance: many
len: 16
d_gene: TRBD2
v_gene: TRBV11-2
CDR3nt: TGTGCCAGCAGCTGGACTAGCGGGAGAGGGACGGATGAGCAGTTCTTC
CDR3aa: CASSWTSGRGTDEQFF

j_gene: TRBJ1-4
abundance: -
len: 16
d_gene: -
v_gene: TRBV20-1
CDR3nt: TGCAGTGCTAGCCCCTACGACAGTAGGGCTAATGAAAAACTGTTTTTT
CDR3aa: CSASPYDSRANEKLFF

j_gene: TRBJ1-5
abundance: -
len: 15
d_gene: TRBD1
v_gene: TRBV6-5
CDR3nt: TGTGCCAGCAAACGACAGGGGTCTGTATATCAGCCCCAGCATTTT
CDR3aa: CASKRQGSVYQPQHF

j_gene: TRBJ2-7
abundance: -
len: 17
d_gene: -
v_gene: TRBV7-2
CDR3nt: TGTGCCAGCAGGGCCGGGACAGGCCTCGCGGGAGCCTACGGGCAGTACTTC
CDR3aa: CASRAGTGLAGAYGQYF

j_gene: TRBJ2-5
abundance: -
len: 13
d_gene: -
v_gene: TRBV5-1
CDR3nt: TGCGCCAGCAGGCCCCTGGACCGAGAGACCCAGTACTTC
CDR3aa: CASRPLDRETQYF

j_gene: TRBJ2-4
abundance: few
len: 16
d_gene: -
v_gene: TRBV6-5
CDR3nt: TGTGCCAGCAGTTACTCGGGGGCGGGAGCCGAAAACATTCAGTACTTC
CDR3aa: CASSYSGAGAENIQYF

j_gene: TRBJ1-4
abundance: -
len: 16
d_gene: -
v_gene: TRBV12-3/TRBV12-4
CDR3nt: TGTGCCAGCAGTTTGGTCGGAATATCAACTAATGAAAAACTGTTTTTT
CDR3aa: CASSLVGISTNEKLFF

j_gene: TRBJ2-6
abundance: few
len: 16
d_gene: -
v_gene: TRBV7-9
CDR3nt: TGTGCCTGCCGGGGTGTTGGCATCTCTGGGGCCAACGTCCTGACTTTC
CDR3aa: CACRGVGISGANVLTF

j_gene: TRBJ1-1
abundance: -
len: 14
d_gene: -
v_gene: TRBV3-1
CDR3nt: TGTGCCAGCAGCCAAGCAGTAGGGGCCACTGAAGCTTTCTTT
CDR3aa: CASSQAVGATEAFF

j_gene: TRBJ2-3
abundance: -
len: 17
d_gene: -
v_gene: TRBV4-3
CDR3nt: TGCGCCAGCAGCCAAACGCGCCCGGTGAGGAGCACAGATACGCAGTATTTT
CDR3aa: CASSQTRPVRSTDTQYF

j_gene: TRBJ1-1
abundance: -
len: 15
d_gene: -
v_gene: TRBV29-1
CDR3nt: TGCAGCGTTGCCCTACAGGGAATGGGGAACACTGAAGCTTTCTTT
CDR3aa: CSVALQGMGNTEAFF

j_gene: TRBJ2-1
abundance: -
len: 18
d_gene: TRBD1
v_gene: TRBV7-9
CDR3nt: TGTGCCAGCAGCACTAGTAAGGGCTCGGACAGGGGGCCGAATGAGCAGTTCTTC
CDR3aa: CASSTSKGSDRGPNEQFF

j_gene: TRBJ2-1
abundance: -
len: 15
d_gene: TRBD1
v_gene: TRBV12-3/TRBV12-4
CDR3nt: TGTGCCAGCAGTGCGACGGGACAGGGTGGCGATGAGCAGTTCTTC
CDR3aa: CASSATGQGGDEQFF

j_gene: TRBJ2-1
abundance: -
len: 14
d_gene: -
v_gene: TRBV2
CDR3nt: TGTGCCAGCAGTGAACTCAGAAACCTTAATGAGCAGTTCTTC
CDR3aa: CASSELRNLNEQFF